This is a list of T cell receptor beta chains from one sample in a study of blood T cell repertoires in COVID-19. Profiled with immunoSEQ multiplex PCR; TCRdb holds only in-frame clones, not every one. The sample includes about 260,000 clones, 75% to 90% of them seen just once. Sequenced: peripheral blood. These receptors all stem from a human donor in a cohort sampled during active COVID-19. CDR3s include the opening cysteine and the closing phenylalanine or tryptophan. The D gene is left open where the match is weak. Not every row has a clone size; where given, it reads once, few, many or a size class.

cdr3_aa cdr3_nt v_call d_call j_call clone_size cdr3_length
CASSYDRQLNQPQHF TGTGCCAGCAGTTACGATCGACAGCTTAATCAGCCCCAGCATTTT TRBV6-5 - TRBJ1-5 - 15
CASSSGLAGMINTGELFF TGTGCCAGCAGCTCCGGACTAGCGGGAATGATAAACACCGGGGAGCTGTTTTTT TRBV11-3 TRBD2 TRBJ2-2 - 18
CASSQESRGSAFF TGTGCCAGCAGCCAAGAATCCAGGGGTTCAGCTTTCTTT TRBV4-2 - TRBJ1-1 - 13
CASSPLTGIRNTEAFF TGTGCCAGTAGTCCCCTTACAGGGATTCGGAACACTGAAGCTTTCTTT TRBV19 - TRBJ1-1 - 16
CASRLRGRGTDTQYF TGCGCCAGTAGACTTAGGGGGAGAGGCACAGATACGCAGTATTTT TRBV23-1 - TRBJ2-3 few 15
CATSDFTGGGTGELFF TGTGCCACCAGTGATTTCACAGGGGGTGGTACCGGGGAGCTGTTTTTT TRBV24-1 TRBD1 TRBJ2-2 - 16
CASRDRNYGYTF TGTGCCAGCAGGGACAGGAACTATGGCTACACCTTC TRBV6-5 TRBD1 TRBJ1-2 - 12
CASSDSGDRAFF TGTGCCAGCAGTGATTCGGGGGACCGCGCTTTCTTT TRBV2 - TRBJ1-1 - 12
CASSQDLSSDTTNEKLFF TGCGCCAGCAGCCAAGATCTTTCGTCCGACACAACTAATGAAAAACTGTTTTTT TRBV4-1 - TRBJ1-4 - 18
CASSSLLAGGPNEQFF TGTGCCAGCAGTTCCCTATTAGCGGGGGGCCCCAATGAGCAGTTCTTC TRBV28 TRBD2 TRBJ2-1 - 16
CASSLLETSLNTGELFF TGTGCCAGCAGTTTACTTGAGACTAGTTTGAACACCGGGGAGCTGTTTTTT TRBV27 - TRBJ2-2 - 17
CASTQDRMVLDEQFF TGCGCCAGCACCCAAGACAGGATGGTTTTGGATGAGCAGTTCTTC TRBV5-1 - TRBJ2-1 - 15
CASSIAASIASPTQYF TGTGCCAGTAGTATAGCGGCTAGCATTGCGTCCCCAACGCAGTATTTT TRBV19 - TRBJ2-3 - 16
CSAQDRGEFF TGCAGTGCCCAGGACAGGGGGGAGTTCTTC TRBV20-1 TRBD1 TRBJ2-1 - 10
CSASPGRGNSPLHF TGCAGTGCTAGTCCCGGGAGGGGTAATTCACCCCTCCACTTT TRBV20-1 - TRBJ1-6 few 14
CASSLIRRNTEAFF TGTGCCAGCAGCTTGATTCGGAGGAACACTGAAGCTTTCTTT TRBV5-6 - TRBJ1-1 - 14
CASSLGLAVNNEQFF TGTGCCAGCAGCTTAGGACTAGCGGTTAACAATGAGCAGTTCTTC TRBV7-3 TRBD2 TRBJ2-1 - 15
CASSIGHENIQYF TGTGCCAGTAGTATAGGGCACGAAAACATTCAGTACTTC TRBV19 - TRBJ2-4 - 13
CASSSRTGGAGYTF TGCGCCAGCAGCTCGAGGACAGGGGGCGCTGGCTACACCTTC TRBV5-1 TRBD1 TRBJ1-2 - 14